Sequencing of this T cell receptor beta chain was carried out in a study of blood T cell repertoires in COVID-19. Across the study: Some COVID-19 samples were acute and others convalescent; all came from the United States, Italy and Spain. PBMCs, B-cell-depleted T cells, or T cells were the source of the cDNA or gDNA that made up the material.

V lost 4 bases and J lost 1; bases outside the gene matches: 0. Germline loops: CDR1 MDHEN, CDR2 SYDVKM. The CDR3 totals 14 residues. In the original workflow: How many nucleated cells were present was estimated from reference gene primer amplification. The assay was immunoSEQ multiplex PCR, and TCRdb's table has in-frame clones only and misses some. The V and J calls and the clone size are those of that table, but D and trimming were determined from the DNA. The data hold roughly 33,000 clones, with more than 90% observed a single time. The sequence was obtained from a human donor in a cohort sampled during active COVID-19. The sequenced sample was peripheral blood. The gene calls are TRBV28 and TRBJ1-2, with 10 bases aligning to TRBD1. The CDR3 reads CASSWTGGNYGYTF. CDR3 in DNA: TGTGCCAGCAGTTGGACAGGGGGTAACTATGGCTACACCTTC.